This TCR beta chain was found in a study of identical twins. General study results and limits: Donors were not followed over many years; analysis was cross-sectional.

TCRdb fed the 5' RACE reads into MiXCR, producing one record per CDR3 protein. The sample carries 420,000 or so distinct CDR3 sequences, approximately 17% recorded once. The length of the CDR3 is 17 residues. V lost 4 bases and J lost 5; bases outside the gene matches: 12. Germline assignment: CDR1 SGHTA and CDR2 FQGNSA. In regard to this clonotype: What it binds is unknown.

This clonotype was sampled from a man in his fifties in good health. The rearrangement uses TRBV7-2 and TRBJ2-1; TRBD2 matches at 9 bases. The source material was naive T cells sorted from blood. The CDR3 protein is CASSSLAGGGYNNEQFF. For the CDR3, the DNA is TGTGCCAGCAGCTCACTAGCGGGCGGGGGCTACAACAATGAGCAGTTCTTC.